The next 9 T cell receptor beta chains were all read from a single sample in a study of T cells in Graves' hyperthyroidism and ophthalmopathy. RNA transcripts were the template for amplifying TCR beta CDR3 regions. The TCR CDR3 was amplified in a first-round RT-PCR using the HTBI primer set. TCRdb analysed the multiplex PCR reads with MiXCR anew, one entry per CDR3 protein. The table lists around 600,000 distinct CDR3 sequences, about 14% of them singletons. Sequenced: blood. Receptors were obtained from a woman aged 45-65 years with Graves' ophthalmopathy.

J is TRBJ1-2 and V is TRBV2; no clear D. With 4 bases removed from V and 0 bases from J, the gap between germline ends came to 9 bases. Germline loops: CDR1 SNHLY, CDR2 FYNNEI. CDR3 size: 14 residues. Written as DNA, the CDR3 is TGTGCCAGCAGTGTCTACAGAGCTAACTATGGCTACACCTTC. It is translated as CASSVYRANYGYTF.

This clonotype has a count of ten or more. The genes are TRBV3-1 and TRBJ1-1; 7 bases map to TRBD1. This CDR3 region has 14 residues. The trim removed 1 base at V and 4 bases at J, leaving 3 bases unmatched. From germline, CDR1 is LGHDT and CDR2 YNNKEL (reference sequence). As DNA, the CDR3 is TGTGCCAGCAGCCAAGCTGACAGGGTCACTGAAGCTTTCTTT. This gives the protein CASSQADRVTEAFF.

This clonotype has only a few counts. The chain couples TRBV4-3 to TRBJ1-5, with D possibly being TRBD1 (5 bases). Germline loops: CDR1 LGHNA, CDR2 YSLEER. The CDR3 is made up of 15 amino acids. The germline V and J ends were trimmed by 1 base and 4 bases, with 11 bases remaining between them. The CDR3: CASSQVVEGNQPQHF. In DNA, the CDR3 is TGCGCCAGCAGCCAAGTGGTGGAGGGGAATCAGCCCCAGCATTTT.

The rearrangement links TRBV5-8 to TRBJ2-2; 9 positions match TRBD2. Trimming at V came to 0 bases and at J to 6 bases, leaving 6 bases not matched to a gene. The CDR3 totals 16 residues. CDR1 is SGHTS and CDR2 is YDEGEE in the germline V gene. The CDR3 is CASSLGVAGDPGELFF. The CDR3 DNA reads TGTGCCAGCAGCTTGGGGGTAGCGGGAGATCCCGGGGAGCTGTTTTTT.

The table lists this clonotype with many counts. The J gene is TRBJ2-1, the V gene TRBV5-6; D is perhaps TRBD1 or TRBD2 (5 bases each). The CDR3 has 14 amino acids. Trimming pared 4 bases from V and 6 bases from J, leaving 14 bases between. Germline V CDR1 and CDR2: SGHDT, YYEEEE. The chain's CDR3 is CASSPGWEINEQFF. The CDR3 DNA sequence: TGTGCCAGCAGCCCAGGGTGGGAGATCAATGAGCAGTTCTTC.

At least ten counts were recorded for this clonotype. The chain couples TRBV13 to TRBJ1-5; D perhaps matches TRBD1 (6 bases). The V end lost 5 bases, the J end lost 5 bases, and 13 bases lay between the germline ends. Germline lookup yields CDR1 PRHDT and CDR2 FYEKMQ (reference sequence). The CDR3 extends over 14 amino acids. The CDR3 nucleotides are TGTGCCAGCAGCCACACAGGGTCGGATCAGCCCCAGCATTTT. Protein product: CASSHTGSDQPQHF.

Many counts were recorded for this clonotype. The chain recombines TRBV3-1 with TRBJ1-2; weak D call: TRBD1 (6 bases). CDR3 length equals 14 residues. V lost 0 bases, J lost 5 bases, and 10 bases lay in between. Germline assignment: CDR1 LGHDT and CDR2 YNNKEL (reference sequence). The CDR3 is CASSQDIGGYGYTF. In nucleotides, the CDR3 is TGTGCCAGCAGCCAAGATATAGGGGGATATGGCTACACCTTC.

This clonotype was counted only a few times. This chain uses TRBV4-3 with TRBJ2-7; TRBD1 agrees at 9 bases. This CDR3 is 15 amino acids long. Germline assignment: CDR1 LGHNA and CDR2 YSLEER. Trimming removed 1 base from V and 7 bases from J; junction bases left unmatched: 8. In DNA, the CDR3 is TGCGCCAGCAGCCAAGGAACTACAGGGGGCTGGGAGCAGTACTTC. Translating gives CASSQGTTGGWEQYF.

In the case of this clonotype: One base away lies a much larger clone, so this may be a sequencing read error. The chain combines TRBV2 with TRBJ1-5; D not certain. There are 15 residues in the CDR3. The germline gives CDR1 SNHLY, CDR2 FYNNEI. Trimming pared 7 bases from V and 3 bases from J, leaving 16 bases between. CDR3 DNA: TGTGCCAGCACTAGAAACCAGGCCCTCAATCAGCCCCAGCATTTT. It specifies CASTRNQALNQPQHF.